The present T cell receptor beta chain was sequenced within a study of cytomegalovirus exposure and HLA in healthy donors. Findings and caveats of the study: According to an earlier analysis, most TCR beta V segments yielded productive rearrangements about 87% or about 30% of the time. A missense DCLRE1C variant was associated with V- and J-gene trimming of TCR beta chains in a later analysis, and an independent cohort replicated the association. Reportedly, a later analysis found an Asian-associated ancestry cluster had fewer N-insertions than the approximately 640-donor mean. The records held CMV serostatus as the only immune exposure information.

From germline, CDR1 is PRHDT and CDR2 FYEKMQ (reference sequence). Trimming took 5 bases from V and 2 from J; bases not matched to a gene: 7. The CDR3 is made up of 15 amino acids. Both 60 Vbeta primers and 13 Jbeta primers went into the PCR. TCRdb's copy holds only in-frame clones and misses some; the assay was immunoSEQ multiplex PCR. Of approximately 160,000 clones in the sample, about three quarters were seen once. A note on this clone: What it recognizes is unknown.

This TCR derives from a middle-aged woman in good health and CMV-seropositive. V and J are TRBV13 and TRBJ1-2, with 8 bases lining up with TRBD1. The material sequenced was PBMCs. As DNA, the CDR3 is TGTGCCAGCAGCCCGCAGGGGGCTAGCAACTATGGCTACACCTTC. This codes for CASSPQGASNYGYTF.